This T cell receptor beta chain was profiled in a study of Ad26.COV2.S vaccination and SARS-CoV-2 variants. The treatment: roughly 19 received Ad26.COV2.S at low or high dose, single or two shots; several received placebo; per-sample allocation not given. Vaccine and placebo recipients were sampled on day 63 after the first injection. Repertoires were generated with immunoSEQ multiplex PCR, while TCRdb's copy carries only in-frame clones and drops some. Counted here are some 290,000 clones, around 84% occurring once; the ten biggest clones make up 1.9%. V shed 4 bases and J 8 bases; nucleotides not matched to a gene: 14. The CDR3 covers 17 residues. Looked up from germline, CDR1 is LNHNV and CDR2 is YYDKDF (reference sequence).

The origin of this receptor is a person aged 18-60 years who received the Ad26.COV2.S COVID-19 vaccine or a placebo. This chain connects TRBV15 to TRBJ1-4; 9 bases are a match to TRBD1. The specimen comprised peripheral blood, sampled in a trial of Ad26.COV2.S vaccine versus placebo. The CDR3 region has the DNA TGTGCCACCAGCAAAGACCTCACAGGGGGCGACGTGGAAAAACTGTTTTTT. Translating gives CATSKDLTGGDVEKLFF.